This T cell receptor (beta chain) originates from a study of graft-versus-host responses after intestinal transplantation. Germline V gene sequence: CDR1 GTSNPN, CDR2 SVGIG (reference sequence). This CDR3 is 15 amino acids long. The ends were cut back, 0 bases at V and 2 bases at J, with 11 bases in the middle. The protocol was immunoSEQ multiplex PCR, while the TCRdb copy is restricted to in-frame clones and leaves out a portion. The sample lists roughly 93,000 clones, just under 95% occurring once. With regard to this clone: Its antigen is currently unknown.

The clonotype originates from a human donor who received an intestinal transplant. The source was unstimulated CD8+ T cells sorted from spleen or lymph node cells, collected before intestinal transplant. The chain recombines TRBV30 with TRBJ1-5, with a possible D match to TRBD1 (5 bases). Written as DNA, the CDR3 is TGTGCCTGGAGTGTACAAGGGACTGGCAATCAGCCCCAGCATTTT. Translating gives CAWSVQGTGNQPQHF.